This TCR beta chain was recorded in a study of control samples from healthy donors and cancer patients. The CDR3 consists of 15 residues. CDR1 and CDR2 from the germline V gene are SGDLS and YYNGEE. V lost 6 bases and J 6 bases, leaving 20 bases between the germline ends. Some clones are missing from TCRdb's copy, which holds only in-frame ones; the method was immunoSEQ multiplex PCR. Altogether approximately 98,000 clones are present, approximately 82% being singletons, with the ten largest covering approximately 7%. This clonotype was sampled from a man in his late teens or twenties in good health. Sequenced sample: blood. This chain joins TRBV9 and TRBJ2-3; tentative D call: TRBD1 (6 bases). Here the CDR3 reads CASTRSQGSLDTQYF. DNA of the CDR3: TGTGCCAGCACCCGTTCTCAGGGGAGCCTTGATACGCAGTATTTT.